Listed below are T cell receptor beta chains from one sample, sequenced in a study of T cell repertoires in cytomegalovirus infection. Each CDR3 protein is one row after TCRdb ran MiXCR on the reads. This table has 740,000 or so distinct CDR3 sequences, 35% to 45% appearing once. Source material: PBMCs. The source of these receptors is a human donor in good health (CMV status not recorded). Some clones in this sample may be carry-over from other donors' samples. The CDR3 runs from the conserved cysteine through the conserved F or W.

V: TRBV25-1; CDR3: CASSATWTDPSTDTQYF
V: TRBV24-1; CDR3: CATSGPPSGLPYGYTF
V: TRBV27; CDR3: CASSLSATANTEAFF
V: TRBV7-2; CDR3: CASSLEFGTGRQYF
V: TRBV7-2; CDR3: CASSLAGLNQPQHF
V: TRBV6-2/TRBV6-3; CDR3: CASSYEQGFRYGFTF
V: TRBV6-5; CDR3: CASSYSAGAGGNTIYF
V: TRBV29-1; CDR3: CSVPRGGNSYNEQFF
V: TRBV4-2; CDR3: CASSRGTSGSPSYNEQFF
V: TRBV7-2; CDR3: CASSLALISLTGEQYF
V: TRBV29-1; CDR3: CSVGRTRDIQETQYF
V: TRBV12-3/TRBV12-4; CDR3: CASKHSGTPSGANVLTF
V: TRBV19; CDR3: CASSPFRDTDYEQYF
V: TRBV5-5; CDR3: CASSPGTGEINEQFF
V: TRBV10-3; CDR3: CAISAGTLPGETQYF
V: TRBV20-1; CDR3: CSARDRTGWSTEAFF
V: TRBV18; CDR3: CASSPLFAGQGAPDTQYF
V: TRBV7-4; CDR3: CASSPPHSGNTIYF
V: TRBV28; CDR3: CAIKSGGASYEQYF
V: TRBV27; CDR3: CASRQTREPDTQYF
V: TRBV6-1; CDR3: CASRTGTSGVNEQFF
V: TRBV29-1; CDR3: CSSAGKVQETQYF
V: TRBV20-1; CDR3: CSARADGYYGYTF
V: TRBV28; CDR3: CASRPDGTGTGHGYTF
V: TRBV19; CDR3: CASSRVPPGRVTYGYTF
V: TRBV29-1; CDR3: CIAPSGTGKQDGYTF
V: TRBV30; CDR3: CAWTPILGGEQYF